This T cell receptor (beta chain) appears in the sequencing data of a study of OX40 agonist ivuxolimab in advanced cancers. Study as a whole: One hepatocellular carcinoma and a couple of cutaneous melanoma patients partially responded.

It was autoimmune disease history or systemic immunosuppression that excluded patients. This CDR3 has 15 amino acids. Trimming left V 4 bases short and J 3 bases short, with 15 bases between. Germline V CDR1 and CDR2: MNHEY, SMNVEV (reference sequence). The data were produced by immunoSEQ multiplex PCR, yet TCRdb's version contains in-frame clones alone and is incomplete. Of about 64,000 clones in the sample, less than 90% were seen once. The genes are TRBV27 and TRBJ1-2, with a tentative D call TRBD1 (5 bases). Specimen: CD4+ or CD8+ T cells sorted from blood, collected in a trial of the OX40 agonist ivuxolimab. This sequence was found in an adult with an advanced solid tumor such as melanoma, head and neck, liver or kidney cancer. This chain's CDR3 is CASSSGTAQDYGYTF. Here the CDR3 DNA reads TGTGCCAGCAGTTCGGGGACCGCCCAGGACTATGGCTACACCTTC.